This T cell receptor beta chain comes out of a study of neurological immune-mediated disorders. Whole-study results and caveats: None of the CDR3 amino acid sequences of expanded clones were shared across subjects, and this suggested private repertoires in all groups. Neither clinical nor MRI features showed any association with the multiple sclerosis repertoire cluster, and the authors stated that larger cohorts are needed.

The unsorted libraries were produced from 2 million PBMCs held at -80 C. The germline CDR1 and CDR2 sequences are ENHRY and SYGVKD. V was shortened by 6 bases and J by 5 bases, with 22 bases between the two germline ends. The CDR3 covers 16 residues. The table lists this clonotype with many counts. Its specificity is not known. cDNA synthesis was performed by 5'RACE with 10-nucleotide random UMIs. TCRdb reprocessed the 5' RACE reads with MiXCR, giving one entry per CDR3 protein. The sample carries about 70,000 distinct CDR3 sequences, roughly 3% recorded once. The chain uses TRBV10-3 and TRBJ2-5; D is perhaps TRBD1 or TRBD2 (5 bases each). The clonotype comes from a woman between 50 and 59 years old with multiple sclerosis. Sequencing input: PBMCs. The CDR3 DNA reads TGTGCCATCAGCATCCTAGCAGGGTCTGGATCGGAGACCCAGTACTTC. As protein: CAISILAGSGSETQYF.